The present entry profiles one TCR beta chain with its context. V shed 4 bases and J shed 1 base, with 7 bases lying between them. From germline, CDR1 is SNHLY and CDR2 FYNNEI. CDR3 size: 13 residues. The sample originates from a study of blood T cell repertoires in COVID-19. In the study overall: Researchers got acute and convalescent COVID-19 samples from the United States, Italy and Spain.

TCRdb's copy holds only in-frame clones and misses some; the assay was immunoSEQ multiplex PCR. The data hold 150,000 to 200,000 clones, with 65% to 85% observed a single time. Participants spanned ages about 18 to 100 years and resided in about two dozen US areas. Participants reported their clinical history, and cohort assignment relied on those reports. Either two negative PCRs, clearance, or symptom resolution qualified Cohort 3 donors as recovered. This sequence joins TRBV2 and TRBJ1-1; perhaps TRBD1 as D (6 bases). The receptor was isolated from a woman in her fifties or sixties who had recovered from COVID-19. The sample was PBMCs or T cells enriched from blood (not recorded which). Written as DNA, the CDR3 is TGTGCCAGCAGTGCGGACAGGAACACTGAAGCTTTCTTT. Protein product: CASSADRNTEAFF.